These 27 T cell receptor beta chains share one sample of origin, sequenced in a study of cytomegalovirus exposure and HLA in healthy donors (dated by TCRdb to about 2017). The library was produced with the immunoSEQ multiplex PCR assay. The multiplex PCR relied on a mix of 60 forward primers for TCR Vbeta segments and 13 reverse primers for TCR Jbeta segments. What TCRdb holds here is the immuneACCESS table cut down to in-frame rearrangements. Part of the clones is not present; checked against another copy, under half of the missing clones reflect an unresolved V gene, and the others are unexplained. In all, the sample holds 110,000 or so clones, and 67% of those were seen once. Clones ranked in the top ten supply roughly 8.3% of the sample. The sequencing sample was made of PBMCs. The receptors stem from a man aged 18 to 29 in good health and CMV-seropositive.

The gene calls are TRBV9 and TRBJ2-3; D perhaps matches TRBD1 (6 bases). V lost 1 base and J 1 base, leaving 10 bases between the germline ends. The CDR3 sequence is 15 residues long. CDR1 is SGDLS and CDR2 is YYNGEE in the germline V gene. The CDR3 DNA reads as TGTGCCAGCAGCGTAAGGAACAGGGGCACAGATACGCAGTATTTT. Its translation is CASSVRNRGTDTQYF.

The chain employs TRBV7-6 and TRBJ2-2; TRBD2 matches at 12 bases. V lost 1 base, J lost 0 bases, and 3 bases stayed unmatched. Germline V gene data show CDR1 as SGHVS and CDR2 as FNYEAQ. This CDR3 has 18 residues. CDR3 sequence: CASSLVSSGGANTGELFF. The CDR3 DNA reads TGTGCCAGCAGCTTAGTGTCTAGCGGGGGGGCGAACACCGGGGAGCTGTTTTTT.

A word on this clone: An end of the junction does not agree with germline; a read error may underlie this. The chain couples TRBV30 to TRBJ2-7; TRBD1 matches at 10 bases. From germline, CDR1 is GTSNPN and CDR2 SVGIG (reference sequence). The CDR3 has 13 amino acids. DNA of the CDR3: TGTGCCTGGAGCGTCGAACCGGGACAGGGGCTACTCTTC. Protein sequence: CAWSVEPGQGLLF.

The J gene is TRBJ1-1, the V gene TRBV6-5; 7 bases fit TRBD1. Germline CDR1 is MNHEY and CDR2 is SVGAGI. The CDR3 sequence is 13 residues long. The V segment lost 8 bases and the J segment 4 bases; nucleotides outside the gene matches: 7. CDR3 loop: CASRRDSRTEAFF. The CDR3 nucleotides read TGTGCCAGCCGGCGGGACAGTCGCACTGAAGCTTTCTTT.

DNA of the CDR3: TGTGCCAGCAGTGAAAAAGGACAGGGTCAGTACGAGCAGTACTTC. Amino acid sequence: CASSEKGQGQYEQYF. The chain is built from TRBV25-1 and TRBJ2-7, with 8 positions matching TRBD1. With 2 bases clipped from V and 4 bases from J, the junction kept 7 bases outside the gene matches. The CDR3 length is 15 residues. Looked up from germline, CDR1 is MGHDK and CDR2 is SYGVNS.

The J gene is TRBJ2-3, the V gene TRBV5-1, with D perhaps matching TRBD1 (6 bases). In germline, CDR1 is SGHRS, CDR2 YFSETQ. V gave up 6 bases and J gave up 1 base, with 12 bases separating them. The CDR3 has 14 amino acids. CDR3 sequence: CASNPRGGTDTQYF. CDR3 coding DNA: TGCGCCAGCAATCCCAGGGGAGGCACAGATACGCAGTATTTT.

This rearrangement joins TRBV10-3 to TRBJ2-3; 8 nucleotides match TRBD2. Germline trimming cut 4 bases from V and 5 bases from J; bases unmatched to any gene: 11. CDR3 length: 16 amino acids. Germline lookup yields CDR1 ENHRY and CDR2 SYGVKD. CDR3: CAISGSSGVWRDTQYF. The CDR3, as DNA: TGTGCCATCAGTGGGAGTAGCGGGGTATGGAGAGATACGCAGTATTTT.

This clone was recorded once. The V and J genes are TRBV28 and TRBJ2-7, with a weak D call TRBD1 (6 bases). Germline CDR1 is MDHEN and CDR2 is SYDVKM. CDR3 length: 15 amino acids. The ends were cut back, 6 bases at V and 4 bases at J, with 19 bases in the middle. CDR3 loop: CASSSPGTNTYEQYV. For the CDR3, the DNA is TGTGCCAGCAGCTCCCCCGGGACAAATACTTACGAGCAGTACGTC.

V gene TRBV5-1 combines with J gene TRBJ2-5, with 7 nucleotides matching TRBD2. Germline CDR1 is SGHRS and CDR2 is YFSETQ. The V segment lost 4 bases and the J segment 2 bases; nucleotides outside the gene matches: 11. This CDR3 is 16 amino acids long. The CDR3 bases are TGCGCCAGCAGCGGGGGGGATGGGGCTAGTCAAGAGACCCAGTACTTC. Translating it yields CASSGGDGASQETQYF.

The chain links TRBV6-6 to TRBJ2-5; 7 nucleotides line up with TRBD1. The CDR3 has 15 residues. Germline V CDR1 and CDR2: MNHNY, SVGAGI (reference sequence). J was trimmed by 5 bases and V by 4 bases; bases with no gene match: 10. The CDR3 DNA reads TGTGCCAGCAGTTCAAACCGACAGGGTGGGGAGACCCAGTACTTC. This translates into CASSSNRQGGETQYF.

This clone has more than one count but fewer than ten. The genes are TRBV5-1 and TRBJ2-5; the D gene is possibly TRBD2 (6 bases). V was trimmed by 1 base and J by 2 bases, leaving 9 bases between them. This CDR3 is built from 14 residues. The germline gives CDR1 SGHRS, CDR2 YFSETQ. CDR3 amino acids: CASSLTSIQETQYF. The CDR3 DNA reads TGCGCCAGCAGCTTGACTAGCATTCAAGAGACCCAGTACTTC.

The rearrangement links TRBV6-4 to TRBJ1-4, with D unclear. The V gene's germline CDR1 is MRHNA and CDR2 SNTAGT. This CDR3 region has 13 residues. The V gene lost 3 bases and the J gene lost 8 bases, with 10 bases spanning the gap. The CDR3 bases are TGTGCCAGCAGTGAAGGTAAGAGGGAAAAACTGTTTTTT. This sequence encodes CASSEGKREKLFF.

The chain combines TRBV28 with TRBJ2-7, with TRBD1 identical over 9 bases. J was trimmed by 7 bases and V by 2 bases; bases with no gene match: 9. CDR3 size: 15 residues. CDR1 is MDHEN and CDR2 is SYDVKM in the germline V gene. CDR3 amino acids: CASSLMVGQGSEQYF. For the CDR3, the DNA is TGTGCCAGCAGTTTAATGGTCGGACAGGGGAGTGAGCAGTACTTC.

This clone was observed a handful of times. The V and J genes are TRBV28 and TRBJ2-7, with TRBD2 matching 7 bases. CDR3 length: 14 residues. Trimming cost V 6 bases and J 2 bases; bases outside gene matches: 7. CDR1 is MDHEN and CDR2 is SYDVKM in the germline V gene. The DNA of the CDR3 is TGTGCCAGCAGGGCGGGGGTAGGGCCCTACGAGCAGTACTTC. Encoded protein: CASRAGVGPYEQYF.

This clone came up a few times. The chain carries TRBV11-2 and TRBJ2-2; TRBD2 matches 13 bases. The length of the CDR3 is 16 residues. Germline V gene sequence: CDR1 SGHAT, CDR2 FQNNGV. V gave up 6 bases and J gave up 7 bases; unmatched junction bases: 8. CDR3 residues: CASRPRLAGGGGELFF. The CDR3, as DNA: TGTGCCAGCAGACCTCGACTAGCGGGGGGAGGCGGGGAGCTGTTTTTT.

CDR3 DNA sequence: TGTGCCAGCAGGACGACAGGGCAGAACACTGAAGCTTTCTTT. Its translation: CASRTTGQNTEAFF. The V call is TRBV7-9, the J call TRBJ1-1; 7 bases line up with TRBD1. With V trimmed by 6 bases and J by 1 base, 5 bases remained unmatched. The CDR3 consists of 14 residues. From germline, CDR1 is SEHNR and CDR2 FQNEAQ (reference sequence).

The chain joins TRBV18 to TRBJ1-5; D may be TRBD1 (6 bases). The CDR3 extends over 16 amino acids. Germline V gene data show CDR1 as KGHSH and CDR2 as LQKENI. Trimming removed 0 bases at V and 2 bases at J, with 11 bases between. The DNA of the CDR3 is TGTGCCAGCTCACCACCAGGGGGTATGGGCAATCAGCCCCAGCATTTT. As protein: CASSPPGGMGNQPQHF. The entire variable domain, with the rest obtained from reference TRBV18 and TRBJ1-5, is as follows: NAGVMQNPRHLVRRRGQEARLRCSPMKGHSHVYWYRQLPEEGLKFMVYLQKENIIDESGMPKERFSAEFPKEGPSILRIQQVVRGDSAAYFCASSPPGGMGNQPQHFGDGTRLSIL.

V usage is TRBV5-5 and J usage is TRBJ2-2, with 8 bases lining up with TRBD2. Germline loops: CDR1 SGHKS, CDR2 YYEKEE (reference sequence). J was trimmed by 13 bases and V by 7 bases; bases with no gene match: 21. This CDR3 region has 16 residues. CDR3 nucleotide sequence: TGTGCCAGCTGTTCCTCACTCGCCATAGCGGGGTTGTCGCTGTTTTTT. Its protein product is CASCSSLAIAGLSLFF.

V gene TRBV6-6 combines with J gene TRBJ2-5, with 14 bases lining up with TRBD2. The length of the CDR3 is 16 residues. Trimming took 3 bases from V and 2 from J; bases not matched to a gene: 2. Germline V gene lookup returns CDR1 MNHNY and CDR2 SVGAGI (reference sequence). The CDR3 sequence is CASSYGTSGGQETQYF. For the CDR3, the DNA is TGTGCCAGCAGTTATGGGACTAGCGGGGGACAAGAGACCCAGTACTTC.

The genes are TRBV7-9 and TRBJ1-5, with D hard to call. Trimming took 4 bases from V and 9 from J, leaving 19 bases between them. Germline CDR1 is SEHNR and CDR2 is FQNEAQ (reference sequence). The CDR3 loop spans 15 amino acids. The CDR3 region is CASSSNRAPGSPQHF. In DNA, the CDR3 is TGTGCCAGCAGCTCAAACCGGGCCCCGGGATCGCCCCAGCATTTT.

This chain joins TRBV6-1 and TRBJ2-5, with TRBD1 matching 9 bases. V was pared by 2 bases and J by 5 bases, with 6 bases of the junction left unmatched. The V gene's germline CDR1 is MNHNS and CDR2 SASEGT. The CDR3 has 15 residues. The CDR3 sequence is CASSEYGTGLETQYF. The CDR3 DNA is TGTGCCAGCAGTGAATACGGGACAGGGCTGGAGACCCAGTACTTC.

The chain uses TRBV9 and TRBJ2-3, with 12 bases fitting TRBD2. V lost 4 bases to trimming and J lost 2 bases; unmatched junction nucleotides: 5. Per germline, CDR1 SGDLS and CDR2 YYNGEE. The CDR3 contains 16 residues. As DNA, the CDR3 is TGTGCCAGCAGCCCTGGACTAGCGGGGTACACAGATACGCAGTATTTT. Translation: CASSPGLAGYTDTQYF.

The chain is built from TRBV19 and TRBJ2-5, with D possibly matching TRBD2 (7 bases). The germline gives CDR1 LNHDA, CDR2 SQIVND (reference sequence). This CDR3 has 14 residues. Trimming shortened V by 3 bases and J by 4 bases, and 12 bases separated the two germline ends. CDR3 residues: CASSMGGAGETQYF. In nucleotides, the CDR3 is TGTGCCAGTAGTATGGGGGGGGCCGGAGAGACCCAGTACTTC.

This chain uses TRBV2 with TRBJ2-2; a possible D gene is TRBD1 (5 bases). The ends were cut back, 1 base at V and 7 bases at J, with 7 bases in the middle. CDR1 is SNHLY, CDR2 FYNNEI, per germline. This CDR3 is built from 13 residues. The chain's CDR3 is CASSEGQNGELFF. The CDR3 DNA sequence: TGTGCCAGCAGTGAAGGACAGAACGGGGAGCTGTTTTTT.

This clone was seen ten or more times. The chain recombines TRBV11-2 with TRBJ2-1, with D possibly being TRBD2 (6 bases). Germline CDR1 reads SGHAT; CDR2 reads FQNNGV. The CDR3 contains 15 residues. The ends were cut back, 1 base at V and 2 bases at J, with 9 bases in the middle. CDR3 loop: CASSLGPGAYNEQFF. CDR3 sequence (DNA): TGTGCCAGCAGCTTAGGACCGGGGGCCTACAATGAGCAGTTCTTC.

J is TRBJ1-5 and V is TRBV28; D perhaps matches TRBD1 (6 bases). Between the trimmed V and J ends, which lost 5 bases and 4 bases, there was a span of 9 bases. The germline gives CDR1 MDHEN, CDR2 SYDVKM. The CDR3 length is 13 residues. This chain's CDR3 is CASSPQGNQPQHF. In DNA form, the CDR3 reads TGTGCCAGCAGTCCACAGGGAAATCAGCCCCAGCATTTT.

This clone was detected a few times. This chain connects TRBV6-6 to TRBJ1-6; 7 nucleotides agree with TRBD1. This CDR3 region has 16 residues. With 0 bases clipped from V and 8 bases from J, the junction kept 7 bases outside the gene matches. In germline, CDR1 is MNHNY, CDR2 SVGAGI (reference sequence). CDR3 bases: TGTGCCAGCAGTTACTCCCCGGGACAGCTTTATTCACCCCTCCACTTT. Protein sequence: CASSYSPGQLYSPLHF.